Below, 26 T cell receptor beta chains from the same sample are listed, as sequenced in a study of T-cell reconstitution after alpha-beta-depleted transplantation in children. Using unique molecular identifiers, the investigators prepared the TCRbeta library. MiXCR, applied by TCRdb to the PCR reads, yields one record per CDR3 protein. In the table there are hundreds of thousands of distinct CDR3 sequences, 15% to 20% of which are singletons. The sample in question was PBMCs, mostly from graft donor cells, obtained 360 days after TCRalphabeta/CD19-depleted stem cell transplant. The source of these receptors is a boy under three years old who had a stem cell transplant for Wiskott-Aldrich syndrome, so the T cells may come from the graft donor.

The chain joins TRBV20-1 to TRBJ1-6, with D uncertain. Germline CDR1 and CDR2: DFQATT and SNEGSKA (reference sequence). The length of the CDR3 is 16 residues. V lost 0 bases and J 7 bases, leaving 16 bases between the germline ends. The CDR3 DNA follows: TGCAGTGCTAGAGATTTGGGAGGAGTAACCAATTCACCCCTCCACTTT. Its protein is CSARDLGGVTNSPLHF.

This clonotype has a handful of counts. The V and J genes are TRBV4-1 and TRBJ1-6; 7 bases match TRBD1. The CDR3 spans 16 residues. Germline CDR1 is MGHRA and CDR2 is YSYEKL. Unmatched junction bases numbered 8, after V lost 4 bases and J lost 5 bases. Here the CDR3 reads CASSPRAGTDNSPLHF. The CDR3 coding sequence is TGCGCCAGCAGCCCCCGGGCCGGGACAGATAATTCACCCCTCCACTTT.

This clonotype was recorded a few times. The chain uses TRBV27 and TRBJ2-1; D is uncertain. Germline-derived CDR1 and CDR2 are MNHEY and SMNVEV (reference sequence). Trimming stripped 3 bases from V and 0 bases from J, with 12 bases between. The CDR3 extends over 16 amino acids. The CDR3 sequence: CASSFTPPPSYNEQFF. In DNA, the CDR3 is TGTGCCAGCAGTTTTACCCCGCCACCCTCCTACAATGAGCAGTTCTTC.

This clonotype was observed a few times. The chain links TRBV7-6 to TRBJ2-1; D unresolved. This CDR3 region has 14 residues. The V gene lost 5 bases and the J gene lost 6 bases, with 14 bases spanning the gap. The germline V gene encodes CDR1 SGHVS and CDR2 FNYEAQ. This chain's CDR3 is CASSPYRPGNEQFF. Here the CDR3 DNA reads TGTGCCAGCAGCCCCTATAGGCCTGGCAATGAGCAGTTCTTC.

This clonotype was picked up a small number of times. This sequence joins TRBV24-1 and TRBJ2-3; D might be TRBD1 or TRBD2, each matching 5 bases. The length of the CDR3 is 17 residues. Per the germline V gene, CDR1 is KGHDR and CDR2 is SFDVKD. V dropped 0 bases and J dropped 0 bases, with 12 bases sitting between them. The CDR3 region has the DNA TGTGCCACCAGTGATTTGGGGGACCTGAGAAGCACAGATACGCAGTATTTT. Residues: CATSDLGDLRSTDTQYF.

The J gene is TRBJ2-5, the V gene TRBV5-1, with D maybe TRBD2 (6 bases). The V gene lost 4 bases and the J gene lost 2 bases, with 24 bases spanning the gap. Per germline, CDR1 SGHRS and CDR2 YFSETQ. The CDR3 totals 18 residues. Here the CDR3 reads CASSPPPGGVEPQETQYF. In nucleotides, the CDR3 is TGCGCCAGCAGCCCCCCCCCCGGCGGGGTAGAACCTCAAGAGACCCAGTACTTC.

The V gene is TRBV5-1, the J gene TRBJ2-1; TRBD2 agrees at 7 bases. Germline CDR1 SGHRS, CDR2 YFSETQ. This CDR3 is 13 amino acids long. After removal of 4 bases from V and 8 bases from J, the junction contained 6 bases not matched to a gene. The CDR3 is CASSAAGRYEQFF. DNA for the CDR3: TGCGCCAGCAGCGCAGCGGGACGGTATGAGCAGTTCTTC.

This clonotype was observed a few times. V usage is TRBV10-3 and J usage is TRBJ2-5; no reliable D call. CDR1 ENHRY and CDR2 SYGVKD come from the germline V gene. V gave up 3 bases and J gave up 5 bases, with 4 bases separating them. The CDR3 is 11 amino acids. The CDR3 bases are TGTGCCATCAGTGATTGGGAGACCCAGTACTTC. The encoded protein is CAISDWETQYF.

The CDR3 reads CATSDPQGSETQYF. The CDR3 coding sequence is TGTGCCACCAGTGATCCCCAAGGCTCAGAGACCCAGTACTTC. V is TRBV24-1 and J is TRBJ2-5; D is unresolved. The V gene lost 3 bases and the J gene lost 4 bases, with 11 bases spanning the gap. CDR1 and CDR2 (germline): KGHDR, SFDVKD. There are 14 residues in the CDR3.

This clonotype was seen only a few times. This chain links TRBV15 with TRBJ2-1; D not certain. Between the trimmed V and J ends, which lost 7 bases and 6 bases, there was a span of 4 bases. The length of the CDR3 is 10 residues. Germline V lookup: CDR1 LNHNV, CDR2 YYDKDF (reference sequence). The CDR3 bases are TGTGCCACCAATCGCAATGAGCAGTTCTTC. Translation gives CATNRNEQFF.

Written as DNA, the CDR3 is TGTGCCAGCAGCCCACCGTCAGGACAGGTTTCTTGGTACGAGCAGTACTTC. Translating it yields CASSPPSGQVSWYEQYF. The chain links TRBV7-9 to TRBJ2-7, with TRBD1 identical over 7 bases. J lost 4 bases, V lost 5 bases, and 17 bases had no gene match. The CDR3 contains 17 residues. Germline V gene data show CDR1 as SEHNR and CDR2 as FQNEAQ (reference sequence).

This clonotype appeared a few times. The chain is built from TRBV29-1 and TRBJ2-1; D perhaps matches TRBD1 (5 bases). The germline CDR1 and CDR2 sequences are SQVTM and ANQGSEA. The CDR3 has 15 residues. V was clipped by 0 bases and J by 3 bases, with 12 bases between them. CDR3 loop: CSVEEGRVGYNEQFF. The CDR3 DNA follows: TGCAGCGTTGAAGAGGGCAGGGTCGGCTACAATGAGCAGTTCTTC.

Only a few counts were recorded for this clonotype. The CDR3, as DNA: TGCAGCGTTCAGGGTTACCAAGAGACCCAGTACTTC. Its translation is CSVQGYQETQYF. The chain carries TRBV29-1 and TRBJ2-5; a possible D gene is TRBD1 (5 bases). The CDR3 has 12 amino acids. Trimming stripped 5 bases from V and 0 bases from J, with 7 bases between. Germline CDR1 reads SQVTM; CDR2 reads ANQGSEA.

This clonotype was seen only a few times. This chain uses TRBV4-1 with TRBJ2-7; D possibly corresponds to TRBD2 (6 bases). The CDR3 is made up of 21 amino acids. The V gene lost 4 bases and the J gene lost 3 bases, with 34 bases spanning the gap. Germline V gene data show CDR1 as MGHRA and CDR2 as YSYEKL. CDR3 sequence reads: CASSPSRSPSEAGHLHYEQYF. The CDR3 region has the DNA TGCGCCAGCAGCCCCTCGAGAAGTCCCTCAGAAGCGGGTCACCTTCACTACGAGCAGTACTTC.

This sequence joins TRBV19 and TRBJ2-1; TRBD2 matches at 16 bases. The length of the CDR3 is 18 residues. After removal of 5 bases from V and 4 bases from J, the junction contained 8 bases not matched to a gene. Germline CDR1 reads LNHDA; CDR2 reads SQIVND (reference sequence). CDR3 sequence reads: CASSWGLAGGPWYNEQFF. CDR3 DNA: TGTGCCAGTAGTTGGGGACTAGCGGGAGGGCCGTGGTACAATGAGCAGTTCTTC.

This clonotype came up a few times. The chain recombines TRBV24-1 with TRBJ2-2, with D maybe TRBD1 (6 bases). Deletions cut 4 bases from V and 2 bases from J, with 13 bases between. Germline CDR1 reads KGHDR; CDR2 reads SFDVKD. This CDR3 comprises 16 residues. The CDR3 spells CATSDPLDSNTGELFF. The CDR3 region has the DNA TGTGCCACCAGTGACCCTCTGGACAGTAACACCGGGGAGCTGTTTTTT.

The rearrangement joins TRBV7-8 to TRBJ2-7, with 11 nucleotides matching TRBD2. The V gene end was trimmed by 5 bases and the J gene end by 6 bases; junction bases not matched to a gene: 9. The CDR3 loop spans 15 amino acids. Germline V gene data show CDR1 as SGHVS and CDR2 as FQNEAQ. The CDR3: CASSPKLAGVFEQYF. CDR3 coding DNA: TGTGCCAGCAGCCCAAAACTAGCGGGGGTTTTCGAGCAGTACTTC.

This clonotype turned up a few times. The chain carries TRBV10-3 and TRBJ2-1; D is possibly TRBD1 or TRBD2 (5 bases each). The germline V gene encodes CDR1 ENHRY and CDR2 SYGVKD. The CDR3 loop spans 12 amino acids. V was cut by 0 bases and J by 12 bases, with 9 bases left in between. CDR3 DNA: TGTGCCATCAGTGAGTCGAGGGGCCTGCAGTTCTTC. Translated, it gives CAISESRGLQFF.

This clonotype was seen a few times. This chain joins TRBV2 and TRBJ1-1; D is unresolved. The CDR3 is made up of 14 amino acids. The V gene's germline CDR1 is SNHLY and CDR2 FYNNEI. Trimming left V 3 bases short and J 0 bases short, with 8 bases between. The CDR3, as DNA: TGTGCCAGCAGTGACAGGTCTATGAACACTGAAGCTTTCTTT. Amino acid sequence: CASSDRSMNTEAFF. The full variable domain, in which reference TRBV2 and TRBJ1-1 provide the parts outside the CDR3, is EPEVTQTPSHQVTQMGQEVILRCVPISNHLYFYWYRQILGQKVEFLVSFYNNEISEKSEIFDDQFSVERPDGSNFTLKIRSTKLEDSAMYFCASSDRSMNTEAFFGQGTRLTVV.

This clonotype has more than one count but fewer than ten. The V and J genes are TRBV6-5 and TRBJ2-4; possibly TRBD1 for D (5 bases). Trimming stripped 2 bases from V and 8 bases from J, with 10 bases between. The germline V gene has CDR1 MNHEY and CDR2 SVGAGI. CDR3 length equals 13 residues. The DNA for the CDR3 is TGTGCCAGCAGTTACCGACAGACATACATTCAGTACTTC. Residues: CASSYRQTYIQYF.

This rearrangement joins TRBV30 to TRBJ2-1; 8 bases map to TRBD1. The V gene's germline CDR1 is GTSNPN and CDR2 SVGIG (reference sequence). The CDR3 is made up of 12 amino acids. Germline trimming cut 5 bases from V and 5 bases from J; bases unmatched to any gene: 2. The CDR3 loop is CAWDRGHNEQFF. In DNA, the CDR3 is TGTGCCTGGGACAGGGGCCACAATGAGCAGTTCTTC.

In this sample, this clonotype turned up many times. This chain connects TRBV7-2 to TRBJ2-1, with 12 bases fitting TRBD2. CDR1 and CDR2 (germline): SGHTA, FQGNSA. CDR3 length equals 16 residues. The V gene end was trimmed by 2 bases and the J gene end by 7 bases; junction bases not matched to a gene: 6. CDR3 sequence reads: CASSLRPSGRGNEQFF. Here the CDR3 DNA reads TGTGCCAGCAGCTTAAGACCTAGCGGGAGGGGTAATGAGCAGTTCTTC.

The chain employs TRBV5-1 and TRBJ2-1, with D tentatively TRBD1 (6 bases). CDR3 length: 15 residues. Trimming took 0 bases from V and 6 from J, leaving 13 bases between them. Germline loops: CDR1 SGHRS, CDR2 YFSETQ. CDR3 region: CASSLDRAGVNEQFF. DNA of the CDR3: TGCGCCAGCAGCTTGGACAGGGCAGGGGTCAATGAGCAGTTCTTC. The variable domain in full, completed from reference TRBV5-1 and TRBJ2-1, reads KAGVTQTPRYLIKTRGQQVTLSCSPISGHRSVSWYQQTPGQGLQFLFEYFSETQRNKGNFPGRFSGRQFSNSRSEMNVSTLELGDSALYLCASSLDRAGVNEQFFGPGTRLTVL.

This clonotype has a handful of counts. The rearrangement joins TRBV7-9 to TRBJ1-5, with TRBD1 identical over 7 bases. The CDR3 runs 15 residues. V trimming: 2 bases; J trimming: 3 bases; junction bases outside the gene matches: 4. The germline CDR1 and CDR2 sequences are SEHNR and FQNEAQ (reference sequence). The CDR3 sequence: CASSLTEGANQPQHF. In DNA form, the CDR3 reads TGTGCCAGCAGCTTAACGGAGGGGGCCAATCAGCCCCAGCATTTT.

This clonotype was seen a few times. The V call is TRBV15, the J call TRBJ2-1; D is possibly TRBD2 (5 bases). This CDR3 region has 17 residues. Germline V gene data show CDR1 as LNHNV and CDR2 as YYDKDF (reference sequence). Trimming removed 0 bases at V and 3 bases at J, with 15 bases between. The CDR3 sequence is CATSRERSGIFYNEQFF. CDR3 DNA: TGTGCCACCAGCAGAGAAAGGAGCGGTATCTTCTACAATGAGCAGTTCTTC.

The rearrangement joins TRBV5-1 to TRBJ2-3; D gene unclear. V was pared by 5 bases and J by 1 base, with 8 bases between. The CDR3 length is 13 residues. CDR1 and CDR2 (germline): SGHRS, YFSETQ. The CDR3 sequence is CASSIPGTDTQYF. The DNA for the CDR3 is TGCGCCAGCAGTATTCCAGGCACAGATACGCAGTATTTT. Using reference TRBV5-1 and TRBJ2-3 for the parts outside the CDR3, the full variable domain is KAGVTQTPRYLIKTRGQQVTLSCSPISGHRSVSWYQQTPGQGLQFLFEYFSETQRNKGNFPGRFSGRQFSNSRSEMNVSTLELGDSALYLCASSIPGTDTQYFGPGTRLTVL.